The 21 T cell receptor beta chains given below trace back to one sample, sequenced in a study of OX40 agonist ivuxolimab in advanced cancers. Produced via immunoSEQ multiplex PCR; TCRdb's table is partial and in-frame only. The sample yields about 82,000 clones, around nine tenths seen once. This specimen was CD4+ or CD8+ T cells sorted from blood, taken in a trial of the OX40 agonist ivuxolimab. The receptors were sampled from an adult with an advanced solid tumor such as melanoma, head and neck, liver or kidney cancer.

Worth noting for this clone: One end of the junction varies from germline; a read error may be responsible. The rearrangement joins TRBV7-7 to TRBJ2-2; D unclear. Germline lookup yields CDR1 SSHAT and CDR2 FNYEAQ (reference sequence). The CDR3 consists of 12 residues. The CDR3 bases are TGTGCTAGCAGCTCTAACACCGGGGAGCTGTTTTTT. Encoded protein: CASSSNTGELFF.

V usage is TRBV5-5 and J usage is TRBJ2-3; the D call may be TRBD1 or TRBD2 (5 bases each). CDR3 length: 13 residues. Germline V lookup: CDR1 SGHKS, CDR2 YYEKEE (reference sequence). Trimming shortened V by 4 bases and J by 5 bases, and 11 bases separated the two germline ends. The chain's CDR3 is CASSPGPQDTQYF. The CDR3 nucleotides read TGTGCCAGCAGCCCGGGACCGCAAGATACGCAGTATTTT.

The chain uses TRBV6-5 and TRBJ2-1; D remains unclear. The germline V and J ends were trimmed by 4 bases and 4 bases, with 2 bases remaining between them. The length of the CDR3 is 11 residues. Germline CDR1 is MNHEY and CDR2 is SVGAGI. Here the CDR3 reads CASSLYNEQFF. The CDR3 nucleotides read TGTGCCAGCAGTTTGTACAATGAGCAGTTCTTC.

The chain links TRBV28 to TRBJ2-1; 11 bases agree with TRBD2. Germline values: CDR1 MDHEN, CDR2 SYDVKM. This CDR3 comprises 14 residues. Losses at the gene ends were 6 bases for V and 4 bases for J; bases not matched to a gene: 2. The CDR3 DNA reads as TGTGCCAGCAGGGGGACTAGCGGTTACAATGAGCAGTTCTTC. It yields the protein CASRGTSGYNEQFF. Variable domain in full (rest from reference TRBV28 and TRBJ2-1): DVKVTQSSRYLVKRTGEKVFLECVQDMDHENMFWYRQDPGLGLRLIYFSYDVKMKEKGDIPEGYSVSREKKERFSLILESASTNQTSMYLCASRGTSGYNEQFFGPGTRLTVL.

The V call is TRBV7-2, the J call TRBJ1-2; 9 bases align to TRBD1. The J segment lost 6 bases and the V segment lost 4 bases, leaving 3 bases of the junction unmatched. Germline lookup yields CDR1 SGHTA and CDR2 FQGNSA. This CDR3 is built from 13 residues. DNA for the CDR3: TGTGCCAGCAGCTCCGGGACAGGGAATGGCTACACCTTC. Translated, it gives CASSSGTGNGYTF.

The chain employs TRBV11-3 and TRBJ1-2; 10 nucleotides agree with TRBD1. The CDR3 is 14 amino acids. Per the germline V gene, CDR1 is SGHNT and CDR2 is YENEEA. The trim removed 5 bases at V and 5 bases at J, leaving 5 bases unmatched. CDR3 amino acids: CASSTGQGGYGYTF. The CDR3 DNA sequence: TGTGCCAGCAGCACCGGACAGGGGGGGTATGGCTACACCTTC.

The CDR3 loop is CASSLWGEVWEGEKLFF. The CDR3 DNA reads TGTGCCAGCAGTTTATGGGGCGAGGTGTGGGAGGGTGAAAAACTGTTTTTT. The chain employs TRBV28 and TRBJ1-4; D remains unclear. Germline V gives CDR1 MDHEN, CDR2 SYDVKM. CDR3 length equals 17 residues. V was shortened by 0 bases and J by 7 bases, with 18 bases between the two germline ends. Looking up the rest from reference TRBV28 and TRBJ1-4 gives the full variable domain: DVKVTQSSRYLVKRTGEKVFLECVQDMDHENMFWYRQDPGLGLRLIYFSYDVKMKEKGDIPEGYSVSREKKERFSLILESASTNQTSMYLCASSLWGEVWEGEKLFFGSGTQLSVL.

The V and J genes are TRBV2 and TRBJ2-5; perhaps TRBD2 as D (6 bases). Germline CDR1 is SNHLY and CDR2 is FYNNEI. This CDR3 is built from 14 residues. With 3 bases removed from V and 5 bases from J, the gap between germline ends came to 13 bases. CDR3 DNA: TGTGCCAGCAGTGATCGTTCTAGCGTCGAGACCCAGTACTTC. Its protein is CASSDRSSVETQYF.

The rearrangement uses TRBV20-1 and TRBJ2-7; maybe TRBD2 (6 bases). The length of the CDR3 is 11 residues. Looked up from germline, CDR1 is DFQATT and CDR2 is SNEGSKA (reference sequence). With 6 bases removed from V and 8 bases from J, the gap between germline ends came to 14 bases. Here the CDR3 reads CSATEGVKQYF. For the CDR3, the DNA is TGCAGTGCCACGGAGGGAGTGAAGCAGTACTTC.

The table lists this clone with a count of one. In nucleotides, the CDR3 is TGTGCCAGCAGTGGTCAGATTAATGAAAAACTGTTTTTT. Translating it yields CASSGQINEKLFF. The V call is TRBV6-5, the J call TRBJ1-4; no definite D call. Germline V gene sequence: CDR1 MNHEY, CDR2 SVGAGI. This CDR3 comprises 13 residues. Trimming left V 5 bases short and J 4 bases short, with 8 bases between.

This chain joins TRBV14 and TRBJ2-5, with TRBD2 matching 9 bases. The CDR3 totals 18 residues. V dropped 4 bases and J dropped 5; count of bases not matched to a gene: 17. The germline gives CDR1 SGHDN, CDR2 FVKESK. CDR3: CASSRTGWREGPRETQYF. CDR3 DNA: TGTGCCAGCAGCCGTACGGGATGGCGGGAGGGCCCTCGGGAGACCCAGTACTTC.

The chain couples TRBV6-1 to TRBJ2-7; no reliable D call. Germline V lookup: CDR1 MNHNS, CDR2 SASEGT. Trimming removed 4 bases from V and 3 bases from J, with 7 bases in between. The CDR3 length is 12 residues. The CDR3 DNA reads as TGTGCCAGCAGTGTGGTTCTCTACGAGCAGTACTTC. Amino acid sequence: CASSVVLYEQYF.

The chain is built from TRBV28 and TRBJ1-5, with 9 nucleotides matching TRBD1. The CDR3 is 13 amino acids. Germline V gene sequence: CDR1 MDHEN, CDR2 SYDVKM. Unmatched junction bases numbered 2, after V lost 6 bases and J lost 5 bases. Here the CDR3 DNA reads TGTGCCAGCAGGGGACAGGGCGATCAGCCCCAGCATTTT. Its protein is CASRGQGDQPQHF.

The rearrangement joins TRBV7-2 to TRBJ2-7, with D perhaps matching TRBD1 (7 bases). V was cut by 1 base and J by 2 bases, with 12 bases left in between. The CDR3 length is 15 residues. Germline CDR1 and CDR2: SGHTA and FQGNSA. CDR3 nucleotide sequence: TGTGCCAGCAGCTTAGTCAGGGGGGAGGCCTACGAGCAGTACTTC. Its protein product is CASSLVRGEAYEQYF.

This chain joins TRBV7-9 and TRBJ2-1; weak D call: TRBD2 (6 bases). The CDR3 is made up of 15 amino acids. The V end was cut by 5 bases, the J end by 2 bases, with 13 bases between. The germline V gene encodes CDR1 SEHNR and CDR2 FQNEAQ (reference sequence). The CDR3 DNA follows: TGTGCCAGCAGCCCGGGACTTTATCCCTACAATGAGCAGTTCTTC. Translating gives CASSPGLYPYNEQFF.

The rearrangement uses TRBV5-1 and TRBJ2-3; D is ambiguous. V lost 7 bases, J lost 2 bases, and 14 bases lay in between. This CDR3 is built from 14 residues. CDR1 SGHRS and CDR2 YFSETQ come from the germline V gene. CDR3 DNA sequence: TGCGCCAGCTCCGATACCTACCTCACAGATACGCAGTATTTT. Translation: CASSDTYLTDTQYF. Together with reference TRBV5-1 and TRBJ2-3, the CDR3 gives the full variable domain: KAGVTQTPRYLIKTRGQQVTLSCSPISGHRSVSWYQQTPGQGLQFLFEYFSETQRNKGNFPGRFSGRQFSNSRSEMNVSTLELGDSALYLCASSDTYLTDTQYFGPGTRLTVL.

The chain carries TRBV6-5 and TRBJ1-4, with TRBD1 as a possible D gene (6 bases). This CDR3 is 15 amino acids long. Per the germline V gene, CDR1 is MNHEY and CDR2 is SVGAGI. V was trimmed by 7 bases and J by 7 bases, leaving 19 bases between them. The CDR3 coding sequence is TGTGCCAGCAAACTAGAGGGGGGCTACTTTGAAAAACTGTTTTTT. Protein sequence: CASKLEGGYFEKLFF.

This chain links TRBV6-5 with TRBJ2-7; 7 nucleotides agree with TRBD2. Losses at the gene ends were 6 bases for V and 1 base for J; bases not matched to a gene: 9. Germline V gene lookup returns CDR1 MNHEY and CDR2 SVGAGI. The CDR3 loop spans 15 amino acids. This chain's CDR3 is CASSKSGTQSYEQYF. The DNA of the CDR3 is TGTGCCAGCAGCAAAAGCGGGACCCAATCCTACGAGCAGTACTTC.

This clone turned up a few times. The CDR3 nucleotides are TGTGCCAGCAGCATCCAGGCCTCTGGAAACACCATATATTTT. Amino acids: CASSIQASGNTIYF. V and J are TRBV11-2 and TRBJ1-3; no reliable D call. CDR3 length equals 14 residues. V dropped 5 bases and J dropped 0 bases, with 8 bases sitting between them. Looked up from germline, CDR1 is SGHAT and CDR2 is FQNNGV. Full variable domain (rest looked up from reference TRBV11-2 and TRBJ1-3): EAGVAQSPRYKIIEKRQSVAFWCNPISGHATLYWYQQILGQGPKLLIQFQNNGVVDDSQLPKDRFSAERLKGVDSTLKIQPAKLEDSAVYLCASSIQASGNTIYFGEGSWLTVV.

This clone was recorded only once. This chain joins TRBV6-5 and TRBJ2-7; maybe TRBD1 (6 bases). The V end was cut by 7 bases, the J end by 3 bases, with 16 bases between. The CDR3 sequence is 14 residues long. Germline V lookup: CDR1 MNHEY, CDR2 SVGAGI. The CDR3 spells CASKNALGGYEQYF. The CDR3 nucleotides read TGTGCCAGCAAAAACGCACTAGGGGGCTACGAGCAGTACTTC.

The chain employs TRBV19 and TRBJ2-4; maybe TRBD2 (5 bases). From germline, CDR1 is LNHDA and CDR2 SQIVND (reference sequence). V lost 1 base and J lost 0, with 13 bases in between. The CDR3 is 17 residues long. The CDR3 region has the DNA TGTGCCAGTAGTATAGCAGCGGCAGGAGTAGCCAAAAACATTCAGTACTTC. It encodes CASSIAAAGVAKNIQYF. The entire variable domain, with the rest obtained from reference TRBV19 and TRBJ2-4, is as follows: DGGITQSPKYLFRKEGQNVTLSCEQNLNHDAMYWYRQDPGQGLRLIYYSQIVNDFQKGDIAEGYSVSREKKESFPLTVTSAQKNPTAFYLCASSIAAAGVAKNIQYFGAGTRLSVL.